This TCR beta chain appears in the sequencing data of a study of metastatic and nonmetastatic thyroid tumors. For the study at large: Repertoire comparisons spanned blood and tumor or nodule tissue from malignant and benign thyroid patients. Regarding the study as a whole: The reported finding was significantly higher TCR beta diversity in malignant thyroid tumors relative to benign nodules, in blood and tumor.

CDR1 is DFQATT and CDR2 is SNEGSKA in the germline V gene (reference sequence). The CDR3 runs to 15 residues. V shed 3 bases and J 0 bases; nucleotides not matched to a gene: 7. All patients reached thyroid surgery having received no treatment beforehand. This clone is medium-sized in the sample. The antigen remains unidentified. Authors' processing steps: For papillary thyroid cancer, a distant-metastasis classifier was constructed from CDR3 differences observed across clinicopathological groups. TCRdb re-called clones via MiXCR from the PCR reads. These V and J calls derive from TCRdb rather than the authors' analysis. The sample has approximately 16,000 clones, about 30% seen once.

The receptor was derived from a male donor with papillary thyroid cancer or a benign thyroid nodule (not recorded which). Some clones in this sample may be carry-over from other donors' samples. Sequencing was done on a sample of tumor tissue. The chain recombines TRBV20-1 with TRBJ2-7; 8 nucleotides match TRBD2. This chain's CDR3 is CSASPGGLGSYEQYF. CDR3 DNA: TGCAGTGCTAGCCCGGGGGGGCTGGGCTCCTACGAGCAGTACTTC.